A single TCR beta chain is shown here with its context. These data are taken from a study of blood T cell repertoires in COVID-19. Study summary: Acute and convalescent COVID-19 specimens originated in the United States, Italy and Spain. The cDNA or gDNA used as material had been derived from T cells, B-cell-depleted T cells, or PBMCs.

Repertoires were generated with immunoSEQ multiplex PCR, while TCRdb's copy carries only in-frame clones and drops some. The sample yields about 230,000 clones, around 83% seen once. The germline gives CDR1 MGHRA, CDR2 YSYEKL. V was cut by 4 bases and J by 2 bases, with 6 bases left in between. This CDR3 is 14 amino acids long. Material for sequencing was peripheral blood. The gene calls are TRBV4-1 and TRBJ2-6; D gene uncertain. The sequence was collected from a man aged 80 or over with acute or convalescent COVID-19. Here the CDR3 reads CASSPVPGANVLTF. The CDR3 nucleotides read TGCGCCAGCAGCCCCGTTCCTGGGGCCAACGTCCTGACTTTC.